These 9 T cell receptor beta chains were sequenced from one sample in a study of blood T cell repertoires in COVID-19. TCRdb's table, derived via immunoSEQ multiplex PCR, lists solely in-frame clones and lacks some. The data hold 90,000 to 120,000 clones, with 80% observed a single time. Specimen: peripheral blood. Receptors originate from a man in his 70s with acute or convalescent COVID-19.

The count of this clone is one. The J gene is TRBJ2-1, the V gene TRBV7-9; a weak D match, TRBD2 (5 bases). The V gene's germline CDR1 is SEHNR and CDR2 FQNEAQ (reference sequence). The CDR3 covers 16 residues. Trimming removed 4 bases at V and 2 bases at J, with 15 bases between. The CDR3 DNA reads TGTGCCAGCAGCTCTAGAGGGCAGGAAACCTACAATGAGCAGTTCTTC. This sequence encodes CASSSRGQETYNEQFF.

This chain uses TRBV12-3 or TRBV12-4 with TRBJ1-4, with a possible D match to TRBD1 (6 bases). The CDR3 sequence is 13 residues long. V lost 5 bases, J lost 5 bases, and 9 bases lay in between. CDR3 region: CASSGQRNEKLFF. CDR3 DNA sequence: TGTGCCAGCAGTGGACAGAGGAATGAAAAACTGTTTTTT.

The chain uses TRBV6-1 and TRBJ1-1; D is uncertain. Germline V gives CDR1 MNHNS, CDR2 SASEGT. The CDR3 runs 14 residues. Trimming took 3 bases from V and 2 from J, leaving 10 bases between them. The DNA for the CDR3 is TGTGCCAGCAGTGAGATCGGACTAAACACTGAAGCTTTCTTT. Protein sequence: CASSEIGLNTEAFF.

This clone was recorded a few times. One end of the junction fails to match germline, which may point to a read error. DNA for the CDR3: TGTGCCAGCAGCTTATACGGGGACAAGAACGTCTTC. This gives the protein CASSLYGDKNVF. The chain links TRBV7-9 to TRBJ2-7, with D possibly matching TRBD1 (6 bases). Germline V gives CDR1 SEHNR, CDR2 FQNEAQ (reference sequence). The CDR3 extends over 12 amino acids.

In this sample, this clone turned up once. The CDR3 protein is CASMSYSNQPQHF. The CDR3 DNA sequence: TGTGCCAGTATGTCCTATAGCAATCAGCCCCAGCATTTT. The V and J genes are TRBV19 and TRBJ1-5; D unclear. The CDR3 is 13 residues long. Germline CDR1 reads LNHDA; CDR2 reads SQIVND (reference sequence). V was shortened by 7 bases and J by 0 bases, with 7 bases between the two germline ends.

This chain connects TRBV6-2 or TRBV6-3 to TRBJ1-1; 8 nucleotides align to TRBD1. The length of the CDR3 is 14 residues. Germline assignment: CDR1 MNHEY and CDR2 SVGEGT. Trimming took 4 bases from V and 1 from J; bases not matched to a gene: 2. The CDR3 DNA sequence: TGTGCCAGCAGTTTGGACAGGGCGAACACTGAAGCTTTCTTT. It translates to CASSLDRANTEAFF.

The V call is TRBV3-1 (or the pseudogene TRBV3-2), the J call TRBJ2-7; D gene ambiguous. The CDR3 covers 14 residues. V was clipped by 1 base and J by 2 bases, with 9 bases between them. Germline V gives CDR1 LGHDT, CDR2 YNNKEL (reference sequence). The chain's CDR3 is CASSQAGSTYEQYF. CDR3 bases: TGTGCCAGCAGCCAAGCAGGCAGCACCTACGAGCAGTACTTC.

The chain uses TRBV9 and TRBJ2-1; 13 bases map to TRBD2. V was pared by 2 bases and J by 5 bases, with 4 bases of the junction left unmatched. The CDR3 has 16 amino acids. Germline CDR1 is SGDLS and CDR2 is YYNGEE. The CDR3 sequence is CASSVGGLAGNNEQFF. The CDR3 DNA reads TGTGCCAGCAGCGTGGGGGGACTAGCGGGGAACAATGAGCAGTTCTTC.

The gene calls are TRBV19 and TRBJ1-1; 7 bases align to TRBD1. The V segment lost 5 bases and the J segment 4 bases; nucleotides outside the gene matches: 10. Germline V gene data show CDR1 as LNHDA and CDR2 as SQIVND (reference sequence). The CDR3 has 15 residues. For the CDR3, the DNA is TGTGCCAGTAGTTTATCGACAGGGTGGACCACTGAAGCTTTCTTT. Residues: CASSLSTGWTTEAFF.